The following is a TCR beta chain sequence with its context. Antigen unknown. The data were obtained in a study of CD8+ T cells in alopecia areata. Looking at the study overall: Scoring treated patients' severity relied on the percentage of scalp area affected.

Extraction of RNA preceded its reverse transcription into cDNA, which served as the sequencing template. The protocol was immunoSEQ multiplex PCR, while the TCRdb copy is restricted to in-frame clones and leaves out a portion. The sample records 180,000 or so clones, 51% being singletons. The CDR3 runs to 14 residues. The V gene's germline CDR1 is GTSNPN and CDR2 SVGIG (reference sequence). V was trimmed by 0 bases and J by 7 bases, leaving 13 bases between them. Study findings and constraints: There were many expanded lesional clones persisting in scalp and blood during tofacitinib. Scalp sample data also include resident alphabeta T cells from normal skin. Lesional tissue from the scalp (especially in alopecia totalis/universalis) showed higher clonality than normal scalp.

Treatment meaning: oral pan-JAK inhibitor, 5-10 mg twice daily. The starting material was CD8+ T cells sorted from blood, obtained at week 52, from a patient treated with tofacitinib. The rearrangement links TRBV30 to TRBJ1-5; perhaps TRBD1 as D (6 bases). This TCR was sampled from a human donor with alopecia areata. CDR3 loop: CAWSVGGGLQPQHF. The DNA of the CDR3 is TGTGCCTGGAGTGTGGGAGGGGGTCTCCAGCCCCAGCATTTT.